This note documents a single T cell receptor (beta chain) sequence. The data were taken from a study of CD4+ T cells in melanoma. V lost 7 bases, J lost 1 base, and 9 bases stayed unmatched. The CDR3 covers 16 residues. The V gene's germline CDR1 is SNHLY and CDR2 FYNNEI. Libraries were prepared by immunoSEQ multiplex PCR; TCRdb keeps only in-frame clonotypes and omits some of them. The table includes about 9,600 clones, about three quarters detected once. The specimen was cells from a culture (not recorded whether cultured in vitro). The chain carries TRBV2 and TRBJ2-5; TRBD2 agrees at 10 bases. The TCR comes from a human donor with melanoma. CDR3 coding DNA: TGTGCCAGCACCCGAAAGGCTAGCGGGGGCCAAGAGACCCAGTACTTC. It is translated as CASTRKASGGQETQYF.